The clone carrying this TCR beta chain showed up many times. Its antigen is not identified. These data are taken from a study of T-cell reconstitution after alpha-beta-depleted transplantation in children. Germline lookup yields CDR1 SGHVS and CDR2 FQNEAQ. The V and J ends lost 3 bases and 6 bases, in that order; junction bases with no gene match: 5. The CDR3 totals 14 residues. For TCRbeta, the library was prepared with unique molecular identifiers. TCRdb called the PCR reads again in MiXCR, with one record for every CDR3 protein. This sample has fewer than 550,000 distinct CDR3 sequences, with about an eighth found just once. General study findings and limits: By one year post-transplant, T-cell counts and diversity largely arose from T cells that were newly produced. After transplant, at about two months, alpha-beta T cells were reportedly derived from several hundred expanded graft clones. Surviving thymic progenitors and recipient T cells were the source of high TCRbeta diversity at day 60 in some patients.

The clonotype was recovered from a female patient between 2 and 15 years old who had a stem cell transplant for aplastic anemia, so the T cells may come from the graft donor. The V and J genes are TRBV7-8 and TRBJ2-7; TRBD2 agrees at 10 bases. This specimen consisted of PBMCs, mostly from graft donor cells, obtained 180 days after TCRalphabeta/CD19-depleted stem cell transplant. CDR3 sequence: CASSLGAGGSEQYF. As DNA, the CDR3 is TGTGCCAGCAGCTTGGGAGCGGGGGGGAGCGAGCAGTACTTC.